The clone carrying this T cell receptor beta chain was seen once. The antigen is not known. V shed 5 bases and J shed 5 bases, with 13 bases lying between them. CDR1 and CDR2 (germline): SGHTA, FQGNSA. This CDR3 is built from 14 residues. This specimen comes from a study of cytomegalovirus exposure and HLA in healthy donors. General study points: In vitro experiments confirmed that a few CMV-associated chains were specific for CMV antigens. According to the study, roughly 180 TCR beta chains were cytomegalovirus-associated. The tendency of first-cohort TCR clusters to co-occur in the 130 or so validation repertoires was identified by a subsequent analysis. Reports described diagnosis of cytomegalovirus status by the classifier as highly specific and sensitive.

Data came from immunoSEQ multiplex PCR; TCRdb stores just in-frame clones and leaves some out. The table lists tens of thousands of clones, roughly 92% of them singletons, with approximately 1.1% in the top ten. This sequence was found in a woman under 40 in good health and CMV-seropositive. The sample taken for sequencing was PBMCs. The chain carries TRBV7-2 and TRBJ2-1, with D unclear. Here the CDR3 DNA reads TGTGCCAGCAGCCCCCGCGGCTCAAACAATGAGCAGTTCTTC. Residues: CASSPRGSNNEQFF.